One and the same sample provided the 16 T cell receptor beta chains below, sequenced in a study of patients and donors after allogeneic stem cell transplantation. From the RT-PCR reads, TCRdb called clonotypes with MiXCR, one entry per CDR3 protein. The sample lists over 130,000 distinct CDR3 sequences, approximately 40% occurring once. Input material: blood, either unsorted or a sorted T cell fraction (not recorded which). The receptors come from a human donor who was either an allogeneic HSCT recipient or a stem cell or donor lymphocyte infusion donor (not recorded which). It is not recorded whose cells these are; they may come from a transplant donor.

The chain uses TRBV3-1 and TRBJ1-1; perhaps TRBD1 as D (5 bases). The CDR3 is 15 amino acids. V was clipped by 4 bases and J by 4 bases, with 16 bases between them. Germline V CDR1 and CDR2: LGHDT, YNNKEL (reference sequence). This CDR3 reads CASSPLGPGSTEAFF. Written as DNA, the CDR3 is TGTGCCAGCAGCCCCCTTGGGCCAGGGAGCACTGAAGCTTTCTTT.

This rearrangement joins TRBV6-5 to TRBJ2-3; D not resolved. V shed 3 bases and J shed 0 bases, with 10 bases lying between them. CDR3 length equals 15 residues. Germline assignment: CDR1 MNHEY and CDR2 SVGAGI. DNA for the CDR3: TGTGCCAGCAGTTATGACCTCGAAAGCACAGATACGCAGTATTTT. As protein: CASSYDLESTDTQYF.

This clonotype was counted a few times. The chain couples TRBV12-3 or TRBV12-4 to TRBJ1-1, with D hard to call. The V gene lost 0 bases and the J gene lost 5 bases, with 10 bases spanning the gap. CDR3 length: 14 residues. The CDR3 bases are TGTGCCAGCAGTTTAGCACGACCGGGGACTGAAGCTTTCTTT. Encoded protein: CASSLARPGTEAFF.

This clonotype was detected only a few times. The rearrangement uses TRBV20-1 and TRBJ2-1; D is unclear. This CDR3 contains 15 residues. V was trimmed by 0 bases and J by 0 bases, leaving 9 bases between them. Per the germline V gene, CDR1 is DFQATT and CDR2 is SNEGSKA (reference sequence). The CDR3 sequence is CSAREHISSYNEQFF. DNA of the CDR3: TGCAGTGCTAGAGAGCACATTAGCTCCTACAATGAGCAGTTCTTC.

This chain links TRBV5-1 with TRBJ1-2; D gene ambiguous. The CDR3 is 14 amino acids. Germline values: CDR1 SGHRS, CDR2 YFSETQ. Deletions cut 3 bases from V and 2 bases from J, with 11 bases between. CDR3 region: CASSSEDGNYGYTF. In nucleotides, the CDR3 is TGCGCCAGCAGCTCCGAAGACGGGAACTATGGCTACACCTTC.

V and J are TRBV10-3 and TRBJ1-5; 7 bases map to TRBD1. CDR3 length: 14 residues. The germline CDR1 and CDR2 sequences are ENHRY and SYGVKD. Germline trimming cut 7 bases from V and 0 bases from J; bases unmatched to any gene: 3. This CDR3 reads CAIKGQYSNQPQHF. CDR3 DNA: TGTGCCATCAAGGGACAGTATAGCAATCAGCCCCAGCATTTT.

This chain joins TRBV10-3 and TRBJ2-1, with 7 bases identical to TRBD1. Germline trimming cut 3 bases from V and 7 bases from J; bases unmatched to any gene: 6. Germline V gene lookup returns CDR1 ENHRY and CDR2 SYGVKD. This CDR3 spans 14 amino acids. The CDR3 is CAISEEGAGNEQFF. DNA for the CDR3: TGTGCCATCAGTGAAGAGGGGGCCGGGAATGAGCAGTTCTTC.

The table lists this clonotype with a few counts. This rearrangement joins TRBV10-3 to TRBJ1-5; TRBD1 matches at 12 bases. Germline V gene data show CDR1 as ENHRY and CDR2 as SYGVKD. This CDR3 is 17 amino acids long. The V and J ends lost 6 bases and 0 bases, in that order; junction bases with no gene match: 6. This chain's CDR3 is CAISRDRGPSSNQPQHF. The CDR3 DNA reads TGTGCCATCAGCAGGGACAGGGGGCCTTCTAGCAATCAGCCCCAGCATTTT.

This sequence joins TRBV27 and TRBJ1-1; 7 nucleotides align to TRBD1. With V trimmed by 3 bases and J by 5 bases, 9 bases remained unmatched. The CDR3 length is 15 residues. Per germline, CDR1 MNHEY and CDR2 SMNVEV (reference sequence). CDR3 loop: CASSFDRGRRTEAFF. The CDR3 DNA reads TGTGCCAGCAGTTTTGATAGGGGGCGAAGAACTGAAGCTTTCTTT.

The chain employs TRBV12-3 or TRBV12-4 and TRBJ1-1; D not resolved. The CDR3 length is 16 residues. The V gene lost 3 bases and the J gene lost 0 bases, with 14 bases spanning the gap. CDR3 in DNA: TGTGCCAGCAGTTTTTTCGGTAGAAGGATGAACACTGAAGCTTTCTTT. Residues: CASSFFGRRMNTEAFF.

V is TRBV7-6 and J is TRBJ2-3; 10 bases align to TRBD2. The germline gives CDR1 SGHVS, CDR2 FNYEAQ. The CDR3 is 17 amino acids. The V gene end was trimmed by 3 bases and the J gene end by 1 base; junction bases not matched to a gene: 7. CDR3 protein: CASSLFGSGGRTDTQYF. DNA of the CDR3: TGTGCCAGCAGCTTGTTTGGTAGCGGGGGGCGCACAGATACGCAGTATTTT.

This clonotype was detected once. The chain links TRBV20-1 to TRBJ2-4; D possibly corresponds to TRBD2 (6 bases). The CDR3 length is 9 residues. V gave up 7 bases and J gave up 14 bases, with 12 bases separating them. Germline CDR1 DFQATT, CDR2 SNEGSKA (reference sequence). CDR3 protein: CSERVEEYF. The CDR3 DNA reads TGCAGTGAGCGGGTTGAGGAGTACTTC.

With regard to this clonotype: As the CDR3 is not closed by the conserved phenylalanine or tryptophan, this likely results from a read error. This chain joins TRBV6-5 and TRBJ2-2; D not resolved. Trimming removed 0 bases from V and 2 bases from J, with 10 bases in between. Germline V gene sequence: CDR1 MNHEY, CDR2 SVGAGI. This CDR3 region has 16 residues. The CDR3 DNA is TGTGCCAGCAGTTACTCGATTCAGACAAACACCGGGGAGCTGTTTTTG. Encoded protein: CASSYSIQTNTGELFL.

This clonotype was detected a few times. The chain joins TRBV3-1 to TRBJ2-7; either TRBD1 or TRBD2 may supply D (5 bases each). Germline V gene lookup returns CDR1 LGHDT and CDR2 YNNKEL (reference sequence). Trimming removed 4 bases from V and 5 bases from J, with 15 bases in between. CDR3 length: 14 residues. CDR3: CASSLRDAAHEQYF. CDR3 DNA sequence: TGTGCCAGCAGCCTACGGGACGCCGCCCACGAGCAGTACTTC.

V usage is TRBV5-1 and J usage is TRBJ2-2, with D tentatively TRBD1 (6 bases). Trimming took off 4 bases at V and 4 bases at J, with 14 bases between the two ends. The V gene's germline CDR1 is SGHRS and CDR2 YFSETQ. The CDR3 covers 15 residues. CDR3 residues: CASSPVTGATGELFF. In DNA, the CDR3 is TGCGCCAGCAGCCCAGTGACAGGAGCCACCGGGGAGCTGTTTTTT.

The chain couples TRBV11-2 to TRBJ1-1, with a tentative D call TRBD1 (5 bases). Trimming took off 1 base at V and 6 bases at J, with 15 bases between the two ends. CDR3 length: 15 residues. From germline, CDR1 is SGHAT and CDR2 FQNNGV. The CDR3 here is CASSLGSGSGAEAFF. In nucleotides, the CDR3 is TGTGCCAGCAGCTTAGGATCCGGGTCGGGGGCTGAAGCTTTCTTT.